This T cell receptor beta chain was sequenced for a study of blood T cell repertoires in COVID-19 (dated by TCRdb to the early 2020s). About the full investigation: The collaborator samples originated in the United States, Italy and Spain and spanned the acute and convalescent phases of COVID-19. The prospective study material was composed of cDNA or gDNA derived from T cells, B-cell-depleted T cells, or PBMCs. Subjects who had been exposed to COVID-19, were actively infected with it, or had recovered from it provided the deeply sampled blood TCRbeta repertoires that made up the dataset. The repertoires were released in a freely available public database meant as a resource for research on the immune response to SARS-CoV-2. Samples were obtained from the ongoing ImmuneRACE study (first 160 participants) and from 1,200 or so subjects provided by 6 global collaborators. The sample metadata nearly always contained a de-identified subject ID, COVID-19 status, age in years and sex. HLA class I and class II types, where available, came from metadata supplied by the sample provider rather than from assay-based typing. What the authors observed across the whole study: The amount of clinical and demographic metadata varied by source and participant and was provided uncurated.

Whole blood was collected in K2EDTA tubes by collaborating institutions according to the institutions' own protocols. Collaborator samples were shipped for TCRbeta analysis as frozen whole blood, isolated PBMCs, or DNA extracted from either sample type. Comment on this clone: Its antigen specificity is not known. No much larger clone exists at a distance of one base, and base qualities are not known.

CDR1 MNHNS and CDR2 SASEGT are derived from the germline V gene. V is cut by 6 bases and J by 4 bases, and the space between the germline ends is 24 bases. The CDR3 measures 18 amino acids from cysteine to phenylalanine. Here the CDR3 DNA is all that survives: 54 bases in frame from base 1. TCRbeta CDR3 regions were amplified from genomic DNA by means of the immunoSEQ Assay, a bias-controlled multiplex PCR. In the paper's pipeline: The number of nucleated cells in each sample was estimated by amplification of reference gene primers within the assay. To quantify the absolute abundance of each unique TCRbeta CDR3 rearrangement, sequence reads were collapsed and filtered. For each sample, productive Simpson clonality was calculated as the square root of Simpson's diversity index across productive rearrangements. The table was pulled from immuneACCESS by TCRdb, which kept in-frame rearrangements only. Such tables lose some clones; where checked, under half of the loss comes from unresolved V genes, and the rest has no known cause. D and trimming were read from the DNA, whereas the V and J calls and clone size are those reported in that table. This sample holds about 76,000 clones; about 92% were observed only once. The ten largest clones add up to 1% of the sample.

The material sequenced was peripheral blood. The chain is assembled from TRBV6-1 and TRBJ2-2, and possibly TRBD2, on 6 matching bases. This sequence originates from a woman between 45 and 60 years old in a cohort sampled during active COVID-19. CDR3 loop: CASREFHLGGGGTGELFF. The DNA sequence is as follows: TGTGCCAGCAGGGAATTCCATCTGGGGGGAGGCGGCACCGGGGAGCTGTTTTTT.